This is a list of T cell receptor beta chains from one sample in a study of glioma-infiltrating T cells after dendritic cell vaccination. Generated by immunoSEQ multiplex PCR, the TCRdb table keeps only in-frame clones and is missing some. The sample contains about 82,000 clones, around nine tenths of which appear only once. The input for sequencing was blood, taken before dendritic cell vaccination. The source is a human donor with glioblastoma. CDR3s include the opening cysteine and the closing phenylalanine or tryptophan. A D gene is named only where the DNA matches it firmly. The size of a clone is reported for some rows only, either as once, few or many, or as a class for expanded clones.

D gene	clone size	V gene	J gene	CDR3 protein	CDR3 DNA
.	.	TRBV4-2	TRBJ2-7	CASSRGGASGAYEQYF	TGTGCCAGCAGCCGGGGGGGGGCTAGCGGAGCCTACGAGCAGTACTTC
.	.	TRBV5-5	TRBJ2-7	CASSLAGDRQYF	TGTGCCAGCAGCTTGGCGGGCGACAGGCAGTACTTC
TRBD2	.	TRBV5-5	TRBJ2-5	CASKASGIQSETQYF	TGTGCCAGCAAGGCTAGCGGGATTCAGAGCGAGACCCAGTACTTC
.	few	TRBV4-1	TRBJ2-7	CASSHPFRGYEQYF	TGCGCCAGCAGCCACCCCTTCAGGGGTTACGAGCAGTACTTC
TRBD2	.	TRBV10-3	TRBJ2-3	CAIYPGTSGKADTQYF	TGTGCCATTTACCCCGGGACTAGCGGGAAAGCAGATACGCAGTATTTT
.	.	TRBV10-3	TRBJ2-5	CAISEGAGQTQYF	TGTGCCATCAGTGAGGGGGCCGGGCAGACCCAGTACTTC
.	.	TRBV7-9	TRBJ2-3	CASSPRSQGGRGTQYF	TGTGCCAGCAGCCCGCGTTCCCAGGGAGGACGCGGTACGCAGTATTTT
.	.	TRBV2	TRBJ1-5	CASSPGDRNQPQHF	TGTGCCAGCAGTCCAGGGGACCGCAATCAGCCCCAGCATTTT
TRBD2	few	TRBV7-2	TRBJ2-7	CASSYRAGGVIHEQYF	TGTGCCAGCAGCTACAGGGCGGGGGGCGTTATCCACGAGCAGTACTTC
TRBD1	.	TRBV19	TRBJ1-5	CASSPGTGLSQPQHF	TGTGCCAGTAGTCCCGGGACAGGGTTAAGTCAGCCCCAGCATTTT